Listed here are 23 T cell receptor beta chains from one sample, sequenced in a study of T cells after posttransplantation cyclophosphamide. Sequencing used immunoSEQ multiplex PCR; TCRdb keeps in-frame clones, though not all of them. Listed for the sample are 20,000 to 25,000 clones, none seen a single time. The sequencing input was PBMCs. The source of these receptors is a woman in her fifties or sixties in good health, CMV-negative, and a related stem cell transplant donor.

This clone has at least ten counts. The J gene is TRBJ2-5, the V gene TRBV15, with a weak D call TRBD2 (5 bases). The CDR3 covers 13 residues. Trimming took off 1 base at V and 5 bases at J, with 8 bases between the two ends. Germline CDR1 LNHNV, CDR2 YYDKDF (reference sequence). CDR3 nucleotide sequence: TGTGCCACCAGCAGAGGAGTAGCGGAGACCCAGTACTTC. As protein: CATSRGVAETQYF.

In its sample, this clone was seen a few times. J is TRBJ1-4 and V is TRBV7-9; 8 bases map to TRBD1. The CDR3 loop spans 15 amino acids. V dropped 5 bases and J dropped 6; count of bases not matched to a gene: 8. Germline CDR1 SEHNR, CDR2 FQNEAQ (reference sequence). CDR3 nucleotides: TGTGCCAGCAGCGGGGGGGGCAGGGGGCATGAAAAACTGTTTTTT. Protein sequence: CASSGGGRGHEKLFF.

This clone appeared many times. V usage is TRBV6-5 and J usage is TRBJ1-1; 7 nucleotides agree with TRBD1. The junction had 4 bases not matched to a gene; V was cut back by 2 bases and J by 4 bases. The germline gives CDR1 MNHEY, CDR2 SVGAGI. The CDR3 has 14 residues. The CDR3 loop reads CASSYRGPITEAFF. In nucleotides, the CDR3 is TGTGCCAGCAGTTACAGGGGGCCCATCACTGAAGCTTTCTTT.

This clone was picked up many times. V gene TRBV6-1 combines with J gene TRBJ1-5, with a tentative D call TRBD1 (6 bases). CDR1 MNHNS and CDR2 SASEGT come from the germline V gene. The CDR3 consists of 15 residues. The V gene lost 6 bases and the J gene lost 0 bases, with 12 bases spanning the gap. CDR3 bases: TGTGCCAGCAGGAACAGGGCATCTAGCAATCAGCCCCAGCATTTT. It codes for CASRNRASSNQPQHF.

This clone was counted many times. This chain uses TRBV28 with TRBJ1-5; 7 bases are shared with TRBD1. This CDR3 comprises 17 residues. Trimming took 6 bases from V and 10 from J; bases not matched to a gene: 21. Germline assignment: CDR1 MDHEN and CDR2 SYDVKM. CDR3 loop: CASSNRQGIYPRLPQHF. The CDR3 DNA sequence: TGTGCCAGCAGCAATAGACAGGGCATCTACCCTAGGCTACCCCAGCATTTT.

This clone was counted a few times. V is TRBV11-1 and J is TRBJ2-1, with 13 bases lining up with TRBD2. This CDR3 region has 18 residues. After removal of 5 bases from V and 2 bases from J, the junction contained 9 bases not matched to a gene. CDR1 and CDR2 (germline): SGHAT, FQDESV (reference sequence). CDR3 protein: CASSPHAGLAGAYNEQFF. Here the CDR3 DNA reads TGTGCCAGCAGCCCTCACGCCGGACTAGCGGGGGCCTACAATGAGCAGTTCTTC.

This clone was seen repeatedly, ten times or more. The CDR3 sequence is CASSWRDTQYF. CDR3 in DNA: TGTGCCAGCAGCTGGAGAGATACGCAGTATTTT. The rearrangement joins TRBV5-6 to TRBJ2-3; D call uncertain. This CDR3 is 11 amino acids long. Trimming shortened V by 3 bases and J by 5 bases, and 4 bases separated the two germline ends. In germline, CDR1 is SGHDT, CDR2 YYEEEE. The complete variable domain, with remaining parts taken from reference TRBV5-6 and TRBJ2-3, reads DAGVTQSPTHLIKTRGQQVTLRCSPKSGHDTVSWYQQALGQGPQFIFQYYEEEERQRGNFPDRFSGHQFPNYSSELNVNALLLGDSALYLCASSWRDTQYFGPGTRLTVL.

At least ten counts were recorded for this clone. V gene TRBV19 combines with J gene TRBJ1-2; D perhaps matches TRBD1 (6 bases). The CDR3 runs to 15 residues. Germline V CDR1 and CDR2: LNHDA, SQIVND (reference sequence). Trimming took 10 bases from V and 1 from J, leaving 19 bases between them. The CDR3 loop is CATVDPRGFNYGYTF. In nucleotides, the CDR3 is TGTGCCACCGTCGACCCCAGGGGATTTAACTATGGCTACACCTTC.

This clone was observed a handful of times. It may be a read error: a sequence one base away is much more abundant. V and J are TRBV6-6 and TRBJ2-5; D might be TRBD1 (5 bases). V was shortened by 2 bases and J by 5 bases, with 12 bases between the two germline ends. CDR1 MNHNY and CDR2 SVGAGI come from the germline V gene (reference sequence). CDR3 length: 14 residues. As DNA, the CDR3 is TGTGCCAGCAGTTACCCGCAGGGCCGGGAGACCCAGTACTTC. Translating it yields CASSYPQGRETQYF.

This clone was detected ten times or more. The chain employs TRBV2 and TRBJ2-7, with D perhaps matching TRBD1 (5 bases). The V gene lost 2 bases and the J gene lost 1 base, with 9 bases spanning the gap. CDR3 length: 14 residues. The V gene's germline CDR1 is SNHLY and CDR2 FYNNEI. CDR3 in DNA: TGTGCCAGCAGTGAACAGGGCCCGTCCTACGAGCAGTACTTC. It translates to CASSEQGPSYEQYF.

This clone was observed many times. DNA of the CDR3: TGTGCCAGCTCATCCAGGGGCACTGAAGCTTTCTTT. Its translation: CASSSRGTEAFF. The chain has TRBV18 and TRBJ1-1; possibly TRBD1 for D (6 bases). The germline gives CDR1 KGHSH, CDR2 LQKENI. The CDR3 totals 12 residues. V lost 5 bases and J lost 4, with 8 bases in between.

In its sample, this clone was seen a few times. The chain uses TRBV18 and TRBJ1-2; no firm D call. The germline V gene encodes CDR1 KGHSH and CDR2 LQKENI. V lost 1 base and J lost 0, with 12 bases in between. The CDR3 is 16 amino acids. Here the CDR3 reads CASSPREGLTNYGYTF. DNA of the CDR3: TGTGCCAGCTCACCACGGGAGGGTCTAACTAACTATGGCTACACCTTC.

This clone was seen at least ten times. The V and J genes are TRBV11-3 and TRBJ2-2; a possible D gene is TRBD2 (7 bases). The V and J ends lost 5 bases and 0 bases respectively, with 13 bases between them. Germline V gives CDR1 SGHNT, CDR2 YENEEA. The CDR3 is 16 residues long. CDR3 sequence reads: CASSKLRGPNTGELFF. CDR3 DNA sequence: TGTGCCAGCAGCAAGTTGCGGGGGCCGAACACCGGGGAGCTGTTTTTT.

This clone was detected ten times or more. CDR3 residues: CSVEGASGRSYEQYF. CDR3 sequence (DNA): TGCAGCGTTGAAGGGGCCAGCGGGAGGTCCTACGAGCAGTACTTC. This sequence joins TRBV29-1 and TRBJ2-7; 9 bases are shared with TRBD2. V shed 1 base, J shed 1 base, and the junction held 5 bases outside the gene matches. Germline CDR1 SQVTM, CDR2 ANQGSEA. The CDR3 consists of 15 residues.

This clone was seen repeatedly, ten times or more. The chain carries TRBV5-4 and TRBJ1-6; D call uncertain. V lost 3 bases and J 5 bases, leaving 6 bases between the germline ends. CDR1 is SGHNT and CDR2 is YYREEE in the germline V gene (reference sequence). CDR3 length equals 13 residues. The CDR3 DNA is TGTGCCAGCAGCTCTTCCGATAATTCACCCCTCCACTTT. Protein sequence: CASSSSDNSPLHF. The full variable domain, rest sourced from reference TRBV5-4 and TRBJ1-6, is ETGVTQSPTHLIKTRGQQVTLRCSSQSGHNTVSWYQQALGQGPQFIFQYYREEENGRGNFPPRFSGLQFPNYSSELNVNALELDDSALYLCASSSSDNSPLHFGNGTRLTVT.

At least ten counts were recorded for this clone. For the CDR3, the DNA is TGTGCCAGAAGCTTGTTGCGGGAGGCGGGAGCCCCCTACAATGAGCAGTTCTTC. This sequence encodes CARSLLREAGAPYNEQFF. The genes are TRBV5-3 and TRBJ2-1; TRBD2 agrees at 8 bases. TRBV5-3 is identified as an open reading frame with a role that is uncertain. The ends lost 1 base at V and 2 bases at J; junction bases unmatched: 11. CDR3 size: 18 residues.

This clone was recorded many times. The CDR3 sequence: CASSLGGGGNTEAFF. CDR3 in DNA: TGTGCCAGCAGTTTGGGGGGCGGGGGGAACACTGAAGCTTTCTTT. The chain is built from TRBV27 and TRBJ1-1; TRBD1 might be the D (6 bases). With 3 bases removed from V and 1 base from J, the gap between germline ends came to 12 bases. CDR3 size: 15 residues. Germline V lookup: CDR1 MNHEY, CDR2 SMNVEV (reference sequence).

This clone was detected ten times or more. The chain combines TRBV1 with TRBJ2-7; the table's D call, TRBD2, was not checked against the DNA. TRBV1 is a recognized pseudogene. This CDR3 region has 19 residues. The CDR3 is CTSSQDLGGVAGAKREQYV. In DNA, the CDR3 is TGCACCAGCAGCCAAGATCTCGGCGGAGTAGCGGGGGCCAAGAGGGAGCAGTACGTC.

This clone was observed many times. J is TRBJ1-2 and V is TRBV30; D is unresolved. V lost 2 bases to trimming and J lost 2 bases, with 6 bases between them. Per germline, CDR1 GTSNPN and CDR2 SVGIG (reference sequence). The CDR3 has 12 residues. The CDR3 region is CAWSRLNYGYTF. The CDR3 nucleotides are TGTGCCTGGAGTAGACTCAACTATGGCTACACCTTC. Supplemented by reference TRBV30 and TRBJ1-2, the full variable domain reads SQTIHQWPATLVQPVGSPLSLECTVEGTSNPNLYWYRQAAGRGLQLLFYSVGIGQISSEVPQNLSASRPQDRQFILSSKKLLLSDSGFYLCAWSRLNYGYTFGSGTRLTVV.

The table lists this clone with a few counts. This chain connects TRBV6-4 to TRBJ2-5; no clear D gene. The DNA end lines up better with TRBJ2-7; the J call may be wrong. In germline, CDR1 is MRHNA, CDR2 SNTAGT. The length of the CDR3 is 12 residues. Written as DNA, the CDR3 is TGTGCCAGCAGCACCTCTGCATACGAGCAGTACTTC. This translates into CASSTSAYEQYF.

In its sample, this clone was seen many times. This chain links TRBV4-3 with TRBJ2-1; 7 bases are shared with TRBD2. Trimming at V came to 1 base and at J to 4 bases, leaving 4 bases not matched to a gene. This CDR3 contains 15 residues. CDR1 LGHNA and CDR2 YSLEER come from the germline V gene. This CDR3 reads CASSQALGGYNEQFF. CDR3 sequence (DNA): TGCGCCAGCAGCCAAGCCTTGGGGGGGTACAATGAGCAGTTCTTC.

This clone was detected many times. The rearrangement links TRBV30 to TRBJ2-1, with 13 bases fitting TRBD2. Germline V gene sequence: CDR1 GTSNPN, CDR2 SVGIG (reference sequence). With V trimmed by 3 bases and J by 8 bases, 7 bases remained unmatched. The CDR3 spans 15 residues. CDR3 nucleotide sequence: TGTGCCTGGAGACCGGGACTAGCGGGAATCCATGAGCAGTTCTTC. It yields the protein CAWRPGLAGIHEQFF.

This clone was counted at least ten times. This rearrangement joins TRBV9 to TRBJ1-4; possible D gene TRBD1, 5 bases. V gave up 0 bases and J gave up 11 bases, with 20 bases separating them. This CDR3 is built from 16 residues. In germline, CDR1 is SGDLS, CDR2 YYNGEE. CDR3 sequence: CASSVAAFGGGDKLFF. The CDR3, as DNA: TGTGCCAGCAGCGTAGCGGCATTTGGGGGGGGTGACAAACTGTTTTTT.